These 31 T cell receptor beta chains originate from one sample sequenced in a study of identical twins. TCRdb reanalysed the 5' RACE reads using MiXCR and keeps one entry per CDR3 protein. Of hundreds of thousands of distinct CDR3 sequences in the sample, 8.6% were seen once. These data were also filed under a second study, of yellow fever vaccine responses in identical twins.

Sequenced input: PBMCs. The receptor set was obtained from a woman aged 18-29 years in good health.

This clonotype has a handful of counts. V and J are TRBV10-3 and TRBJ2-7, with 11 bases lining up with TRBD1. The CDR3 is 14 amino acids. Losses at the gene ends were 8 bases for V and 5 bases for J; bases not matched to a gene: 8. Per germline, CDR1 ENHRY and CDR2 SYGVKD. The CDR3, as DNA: TGTGCCATCCGGAGGGGGGGACAGGGGGACGAGCAGTACTTC. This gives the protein CAIRRGGQGDEQYF.

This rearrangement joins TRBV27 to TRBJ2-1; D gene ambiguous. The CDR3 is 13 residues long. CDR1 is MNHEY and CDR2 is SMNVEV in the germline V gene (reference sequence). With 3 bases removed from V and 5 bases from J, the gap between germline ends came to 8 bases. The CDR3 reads CASSFIKDNEQFF. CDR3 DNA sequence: TGTGCCAGCAGTTTTATTAAAGACAATGAGCAGTTCTTC.

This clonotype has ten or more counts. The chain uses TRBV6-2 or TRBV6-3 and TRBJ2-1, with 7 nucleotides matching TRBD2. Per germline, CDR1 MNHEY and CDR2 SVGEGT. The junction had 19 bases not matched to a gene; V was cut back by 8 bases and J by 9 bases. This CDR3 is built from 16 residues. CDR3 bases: TGTGCCAGCGTTCGAAGGGCCTGGACTAGTTCTCCTGAGCAGTTCTTC. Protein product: CASVRRAWTSSPEQFF.

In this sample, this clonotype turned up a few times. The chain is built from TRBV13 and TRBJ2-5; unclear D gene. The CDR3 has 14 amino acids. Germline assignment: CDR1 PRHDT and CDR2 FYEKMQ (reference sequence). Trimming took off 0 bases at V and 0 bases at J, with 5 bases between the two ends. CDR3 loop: CASSLGDNQETQYF. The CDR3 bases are TGTGCCAGCAGCTTAGGTGATAACCAAGAGACCCAGTACTTC.

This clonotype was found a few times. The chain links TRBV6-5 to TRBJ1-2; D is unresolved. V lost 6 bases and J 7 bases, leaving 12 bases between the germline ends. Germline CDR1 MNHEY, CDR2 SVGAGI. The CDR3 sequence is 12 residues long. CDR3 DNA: TGTGCCAGCAGCCCAGGCTCCTCTGGCTACACCTTC. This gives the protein CASSPGSSGYTF.

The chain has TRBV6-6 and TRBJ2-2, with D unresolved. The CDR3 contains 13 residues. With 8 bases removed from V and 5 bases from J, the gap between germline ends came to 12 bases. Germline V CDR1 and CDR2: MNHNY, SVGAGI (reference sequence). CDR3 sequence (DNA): TGTGCCAGCTTCGGGCCCGAGACCGGGGAGCTGTTTTTT. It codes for CASFGPETGELFF.

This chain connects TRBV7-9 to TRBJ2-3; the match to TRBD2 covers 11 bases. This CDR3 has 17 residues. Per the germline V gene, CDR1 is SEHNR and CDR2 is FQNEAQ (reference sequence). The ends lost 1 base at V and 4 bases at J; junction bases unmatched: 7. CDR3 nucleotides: TGTGCCAGCAGCTTAGGTGGCACTAGCGGGAGCGCAGATACGCAGTATTTT. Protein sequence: CASSLGGTSGSADTQYF.

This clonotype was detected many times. CDR3 in DNA: TGTGCCAGCAGCTTAACGGCAGGACCCCAGCATTTT. Translated, it gives CASSLTAGPQHF. The rearrangement links TRBV7-9 to TRBJ1-5, with unresolved D. Trimming took off 2 bases at V and 10 bases at J, with 9 bases between the two ends. The CDR3 loop spans 12 amino acids. Germline V lookup: CDR1 SEHNR, CDR2 FQNEAQ (reference sequence).

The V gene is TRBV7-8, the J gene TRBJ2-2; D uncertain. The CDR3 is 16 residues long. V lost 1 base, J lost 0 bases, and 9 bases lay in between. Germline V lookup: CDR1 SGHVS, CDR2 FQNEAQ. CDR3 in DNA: TGTGCCAGCAGCTTAGAGGAGCTCCCGAACACCGGGGAGCTGTTTTTT. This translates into CASSLEELPNTGELFF.

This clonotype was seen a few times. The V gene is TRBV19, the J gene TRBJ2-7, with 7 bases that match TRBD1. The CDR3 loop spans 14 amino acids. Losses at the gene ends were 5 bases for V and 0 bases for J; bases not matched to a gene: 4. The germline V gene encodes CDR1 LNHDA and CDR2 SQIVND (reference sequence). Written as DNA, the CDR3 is TGTGCCAGTAGTTGGGACAGCTTCTCCTACGAGCAGTACTTC. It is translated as CASSWDSFSYEQYF. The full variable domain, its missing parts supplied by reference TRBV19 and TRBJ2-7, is DGGITQSPKYLFRKEGQNVTLSCEQNLNHDAMYWYRQDPGQGLRLIYYSQIVNDFQKGDIAEGYSVSREKKESFPLTVTSAQKNPTAFYLCASSWDSFSYEQYFGPGTRLTVT.

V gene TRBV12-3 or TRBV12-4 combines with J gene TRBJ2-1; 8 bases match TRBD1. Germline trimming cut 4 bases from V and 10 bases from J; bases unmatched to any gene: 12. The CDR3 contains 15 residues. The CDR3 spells CASSSAAAGQVEQFF. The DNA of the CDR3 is TGTGCCAGCAGTTCCGCGGCCGCGGGACAGGTGGAGCAGTTCTTC.

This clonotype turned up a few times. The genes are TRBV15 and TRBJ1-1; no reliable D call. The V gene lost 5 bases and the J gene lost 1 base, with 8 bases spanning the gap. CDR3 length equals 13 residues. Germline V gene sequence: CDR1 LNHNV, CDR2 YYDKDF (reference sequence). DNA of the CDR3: TGTGCCACCAGCGGTACCGAGAACACTGAAGCTTTCTTT. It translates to CATSGTENTEAFF.

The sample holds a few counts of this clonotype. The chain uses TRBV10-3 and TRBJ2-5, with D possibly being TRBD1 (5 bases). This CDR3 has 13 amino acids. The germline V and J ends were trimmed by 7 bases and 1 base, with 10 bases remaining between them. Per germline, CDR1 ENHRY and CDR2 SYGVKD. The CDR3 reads CAITAGPQETQYF. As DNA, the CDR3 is TGTGCCATCACAGCAGGGCCCCAAGAGACCCAGTACTTC.

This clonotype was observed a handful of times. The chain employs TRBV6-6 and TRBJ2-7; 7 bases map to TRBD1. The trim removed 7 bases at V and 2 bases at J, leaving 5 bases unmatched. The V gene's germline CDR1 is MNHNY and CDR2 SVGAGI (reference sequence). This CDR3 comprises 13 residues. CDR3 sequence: CASTPGQTYEQYF. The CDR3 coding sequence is TGTGCCAGCACCCCGGGACAGACCTACGAGCAGTACTTC.

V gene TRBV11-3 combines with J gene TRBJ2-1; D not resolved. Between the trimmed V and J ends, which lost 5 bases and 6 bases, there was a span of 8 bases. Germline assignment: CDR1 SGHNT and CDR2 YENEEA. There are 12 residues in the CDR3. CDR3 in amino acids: CASSIHPNEQFF. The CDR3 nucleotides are TGTGCCAGCAGCATACACCCCAATGAGCAGTTCTTC.

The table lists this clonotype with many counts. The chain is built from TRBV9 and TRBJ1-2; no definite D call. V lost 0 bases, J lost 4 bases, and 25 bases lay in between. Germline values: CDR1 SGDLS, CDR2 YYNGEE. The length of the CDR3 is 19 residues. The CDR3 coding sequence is TGTGCCAGCAGCGTAGTAGTAGGAGGGAGAAAGGGAGTCGGCTATGGCTACACCTTC. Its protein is CASSVVVGGRKGVGYGYTF.

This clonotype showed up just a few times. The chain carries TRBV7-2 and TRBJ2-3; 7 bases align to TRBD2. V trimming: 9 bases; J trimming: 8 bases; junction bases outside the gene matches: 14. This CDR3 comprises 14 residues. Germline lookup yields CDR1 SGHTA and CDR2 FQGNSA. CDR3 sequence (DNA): TGTGCCAGTGGGGGGGGACGGGCGGGTGGTACGCAGTATTTT. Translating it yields CASGGGRAGGTQYF.

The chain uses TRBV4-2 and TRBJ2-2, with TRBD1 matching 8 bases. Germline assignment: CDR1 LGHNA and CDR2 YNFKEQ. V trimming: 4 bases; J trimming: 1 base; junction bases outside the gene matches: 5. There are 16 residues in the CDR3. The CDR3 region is CASSLMTGENTGELFF. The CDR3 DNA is TGTGCCAGCAGCCTAATGACAGGGGAGAACACCGGGGAGCTGTTTTTT.

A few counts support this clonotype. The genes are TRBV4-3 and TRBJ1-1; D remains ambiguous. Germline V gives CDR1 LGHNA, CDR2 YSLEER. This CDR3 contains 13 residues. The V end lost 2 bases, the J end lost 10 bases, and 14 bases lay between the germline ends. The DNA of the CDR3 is TGCGCCAGCAGCCAACTGGTGACCGCAGTAGCTTTCTTT. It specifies CASSQLVTAVAFF.

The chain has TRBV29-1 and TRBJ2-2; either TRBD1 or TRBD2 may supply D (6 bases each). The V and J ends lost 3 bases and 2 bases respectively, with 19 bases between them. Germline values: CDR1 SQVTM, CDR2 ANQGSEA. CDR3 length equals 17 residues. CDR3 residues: CSVEIPRLGGNTGELFF. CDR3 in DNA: TGCAGCGTTGAGATACCTAGGTTGGGGGGCAACACCGGGGAGCTGTTTTTT.

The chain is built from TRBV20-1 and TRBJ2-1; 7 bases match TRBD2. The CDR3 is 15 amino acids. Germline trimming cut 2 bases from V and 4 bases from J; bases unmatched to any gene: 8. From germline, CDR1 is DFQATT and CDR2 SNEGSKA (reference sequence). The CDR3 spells CSARPLASGYNEQFF. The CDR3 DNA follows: TGCAGTGCTAGACCACTAGCGTCGGGATACAATGAGCAGTTCTTC.

DNA for the CDR3: TGCGCCAGCAGGGAAGGAGGGCTCTACAATGAGCAGTTCTTC. This sequence encodes CASREGGLYNEQFF. This chain uses TRBV5-1 with TRBJ2-1, with a weak D call TRBD2 (6 bases). This CDR3 is built from 14 residues. Trimming removed 5 bases from V and 3 bases from J, with 12 bases in between. In germline, CDR1 is SGHRS, CDR2 YFSETQ.

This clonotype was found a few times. In DNA, the CDR3 is TGCGCCAGCAGCTTAGCGGGAGCGGTAACCTACGAGCAGTACTTC. Translation: CASSLAGAVTYEQYF. The chain has TRBV10-2 and TRBJ2-7; 9 bases align to TRBD2. This CDR3 contains 15 residues. Germline assignment: CDR1 WSHSY and CDR2 SAAADI. V lost 6 bases and J lost 2; bases outside the gene matches: 8.

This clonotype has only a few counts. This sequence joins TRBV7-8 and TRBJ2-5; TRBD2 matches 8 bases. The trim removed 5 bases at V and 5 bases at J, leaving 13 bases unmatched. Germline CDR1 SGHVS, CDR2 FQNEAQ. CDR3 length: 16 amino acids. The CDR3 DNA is TGTGCCAGCAGCCCAGCCGGGACTAGTTTTGAGGAGACCCAGTACTTC. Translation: CASSPAGTSFEETQYF.

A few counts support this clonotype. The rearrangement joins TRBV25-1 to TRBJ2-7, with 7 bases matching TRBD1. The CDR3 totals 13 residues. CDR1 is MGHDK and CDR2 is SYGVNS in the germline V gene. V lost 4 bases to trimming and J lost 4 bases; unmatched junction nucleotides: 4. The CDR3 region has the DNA TGTGCCAGCAGTGCCAACAGGGGATACGAGCAGTACTTC. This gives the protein CASSANRGYEQYF.

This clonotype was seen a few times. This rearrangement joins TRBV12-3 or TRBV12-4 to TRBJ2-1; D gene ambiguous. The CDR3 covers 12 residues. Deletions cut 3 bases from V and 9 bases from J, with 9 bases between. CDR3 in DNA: TGTGCCAGCAGTTTGCAGAGATTTGAGCAGTTCTTC. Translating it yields CASSLQRFEQFF.

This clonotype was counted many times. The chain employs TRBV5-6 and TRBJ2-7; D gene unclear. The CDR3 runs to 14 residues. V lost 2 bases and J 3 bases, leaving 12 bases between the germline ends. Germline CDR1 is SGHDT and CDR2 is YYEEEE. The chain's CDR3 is CASSLEGRSYEQYF. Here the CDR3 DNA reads TGTGCCAGCAGCTTAGAAGGAAGAAGCTACGAGCAGTACTTC.

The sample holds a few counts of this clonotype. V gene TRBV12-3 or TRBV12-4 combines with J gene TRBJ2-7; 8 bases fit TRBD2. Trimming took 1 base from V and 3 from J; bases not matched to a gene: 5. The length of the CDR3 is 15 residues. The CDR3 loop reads CASSLGRGDRYEQYF. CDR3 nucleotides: TGTGCCAGCAGTTTAGGGCGGGGGGACCGCTACGAGCAGTACTTC.

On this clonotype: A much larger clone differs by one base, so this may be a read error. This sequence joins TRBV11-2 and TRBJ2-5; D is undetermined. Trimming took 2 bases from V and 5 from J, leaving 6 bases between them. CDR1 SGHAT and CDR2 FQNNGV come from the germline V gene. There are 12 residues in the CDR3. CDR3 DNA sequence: TGTGCCAGCAGCTTAATGTCGGAGACCCAGTACTTC. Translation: CASSLMSETQYF.

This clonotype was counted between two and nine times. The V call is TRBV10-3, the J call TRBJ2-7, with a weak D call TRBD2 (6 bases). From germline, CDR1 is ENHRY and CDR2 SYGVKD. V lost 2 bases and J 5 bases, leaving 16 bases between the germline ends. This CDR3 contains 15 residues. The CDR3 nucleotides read TGTGCCATCAGTGAGGGCGGGACGAGTTACAACGAGCAGTACTTC. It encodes CAISEGGTSYNEQYF.

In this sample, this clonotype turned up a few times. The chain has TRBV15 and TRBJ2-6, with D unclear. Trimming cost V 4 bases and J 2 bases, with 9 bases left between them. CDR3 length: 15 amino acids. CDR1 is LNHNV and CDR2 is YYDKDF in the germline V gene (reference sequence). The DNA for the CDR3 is TGTGCCACCAGCACCCGGAAGACTGGGGCCAACGTCCTGACTTTC. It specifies CATSTRKTGANVLTF.